The rows below give T cell receptor beta chains drawn from one sample of a study of T cells in Graves' hyperthyroidism and ophthalmopathy. TCRdb processed the multiplex PCR reads anew with MiXCR; each CDR3 protein has one entry. The profile shows fewer than 350,000 distinct CDR3 sequences, roughly 19% of them singletons. The sequenced sample was blood. These TCRs come from a man aged 50-59 years with Graves' ophthalmopathy. Both conserved end residues are part of each CDR3. The D gene is left open where the match is weak. Clone size, where shown, is once, few, many, or a class for clones that have expanded.

D gene: TRBD2
clone size: few
V gene: TRBV5-1
J gene: TRBJ2-2
CDR3 protein: CASSPRLAGTGELFF
CDR3 DNA: TGCGCCAGCAGCCCCCGACTAGCGGGAACCGGGGAGCTGTTTTTT

D gene: NA
clone size: NA
V gene: TRBV29-1
J gene: TRBJ1-1
CDR3 protein: CSVVYQMGLRATEAFF
CDR3 DNA: TGCAGCGTTGTGTATCAAATGGGGCTCCGTGCCACTGAAGCTTTCTTT

D gene: NA
clone size: NA
V gene: TRBV10-3
J gene: TRBJ2-3
CDR3 protein: CAISGTSTDTQYF
CDR3 DNA: TGTGCCATCAGCGGGACCTCCACAGATACGCAGTATTTT

D gene: TRBD2
clone size: NA
V gene: TRBV12-3/TRBV12-4
J gene: TRBJ2-3
CDR3 protein: CASSPGGNTDTQYF
CDR3 DNA: TGTGCCAGCAGCCCCGGGGGGAACACAGATACGCAGTATTTT

D gene: NA
clone size: NA
V gene: TRBV12-3/TRBV12-4
J gene: TRBJ1-5
CDR3 protein: CASSFMDYGPQHF
CDR3 DNA: TGTGCCAGCAGTTTTATGGATTATGGGCCCCAGCATTTT

D gene: TRBD2
clone size: NA
V gene: TRBV19
J gene: TRBJ2-1
CDR3 protein: CASSTSSGSGNEQFF
CDR3 DNA: TGTGCCAGTAGTACATCTAGCGGGAGTGGCAATGAGCAGTTCTTC

D gene: NA
clone size: NA
V gene: TRBV3-1
J gene: TRBJ1-2
CDR3 protein: CASSLTGPNYGYTF
CDR3 DNA: TGTGCCAGCAGCCTTACGGGACCCAACTATGGCTACACCTTC

D gene: TRBD2
clone size: many
V gene: TRBV6-6
J gene: TRBJ2-5
CDR3 protein: CASSYSKLAGGETQYF
CDR3 DNA: TGTGCCAGCAGTTACTCGAAGCTAGCGGGAGGAGAGACCCAGTACTTC

D gene: TRBD1
clone size: NA
V gene: TRBV27
J gene: TRBJ2-7
CDR3 protein: CASSPRSGTGDSYEQYF
CDR3 DNA: TGTGCCAGCAGTCCCCGGTCCGGGACAGGGGATTCGTACGAGCAGTACTTC

D gene: NA
clone size: few
V gene: TRBV28
J gene: TRBJ2-3
CDR3 protein: CASSAPLGGRGTDTQYF
CDR3 DNA: TGTGCCAGCAGTGCCCCTCTGGGTGGAAGGGGAACAGATACGCAGTATTTT

D gene: TRBD1
clone size: NA
V gene: TRBV28
J gene: TRBJ1-2
CDR3 protein: CASSHSAPGQGAGIDGYTF
CDR3 DNA: TGTGCCAGCAGTCACAGTGCCCCGGGGCAGGGGGCCGGGATTGATGGCTACACCTTC

D gene: TRBD1
clone size: many
V gene: TRBV11-2
J gene: TRBJ1-2
CDR3 protein: CASSSQGRGPNYGYTF
CDR3 DNA: TGTGCCAGCAGCTCACAGGGGAGGGGGCCTAACTATGGCTACACCTTC

D gene: TRBD1
clone size: many
V gene: TRBV11-2
J gene: TRBJ2-5
CDR3 protein: CASSSPGGGLYQETQYF
CDR3 DNA: TGTGCCAGCAGCTCCCCAGGGGGCGGCCTGTACCAAGAGACCCAGTACTTC

D gene: TRBD2
clone size: many
V gene: TRBV20-1
J gene: TRBJ2-7
CDR3 protein: CSAYGRASYEQYF
CDR3 DNA: TGCAGTGCTTACGGGAGGGCCTCCTACGAGCAGTACTTC

D gene: NA
clone size: many
V gene: TRBV28
J gene: TRBJ2-7
CDR3 protein: CASTIGKVPYEQYF
CDR3 DNA: TGTGCCAGCACCATAGGAAAGGTTCCCTACGAGCAGTACTTC

D gene: NA
clone size: NA
V gene: TRBV2
J gene: TRBJ2-1
CDR3 protein: CASSPGGLNEQFF
CDR3 DNA: TGTGCCAGCAGCCCAGGGGGGTTGAATGAGCAGTTCTTC

D gene: TRBD1
clone size: few
V gene: TRBV6-2/TRBV6-3
J gene: TRBJ1-4
CDR3 protein: CASRSTGGANEKLFF
CDR3 DNA: TGTGCCAGCAGGTCTACAGGGGGAGCTAATGAAAAACTGTTTTTT

D gene: TRBD2
clone size: NA
V gene: TRBV5-8
J gene: TRBJ2-7
CDR3 protein: CASSPGTSGRYEQYF
CDR3 DNA: TGTGCCAGCAGCCCCGGGACTAGCGGGAGGTACGAGCAGTACTTC

D gene: TRBD2
clone size: NA
V gene: TRBV4-1
J gene: TRBJ2-2
CDR3 protein: CASSQRSVPAGGGPGELFF
CDR3 DNA: TGCGCCAGCAGCCAAAGGTCTGTTCCGGCGGGAGGAGGGCCCGGGGAGCTGTTTTTT

D gene: TRBD2
clone size: many
V gene: TRBV6-1
J gene: TRBJ2-5
CDR3 protein: CASSDGLAGGPETQYF
CDR3 DNA: TGTGCCAGCAGTGACGGACTAGCGGGAGGGCCTGAGACCCAGTACTTC

D gene: TRBD2
clone size: many
V gene: TRBV9
J gene: TRBJ2-7
CDR3 protein: CASGVTSGSAYEQYF
CDR3 DNA: TGTGCCAGCGGCGTGACTAGCGGGAGTGCGTACGAGCAGTACTTC

D gene: NA
clone size: once
V gene: TRBV19
J gene: TRBJ1-1
CDR3 protein: CATLSKNTEAFF
CDR3 DNA: TGTGCCACCCTCTCCAAGAACACTGAAGCTTTCTTT